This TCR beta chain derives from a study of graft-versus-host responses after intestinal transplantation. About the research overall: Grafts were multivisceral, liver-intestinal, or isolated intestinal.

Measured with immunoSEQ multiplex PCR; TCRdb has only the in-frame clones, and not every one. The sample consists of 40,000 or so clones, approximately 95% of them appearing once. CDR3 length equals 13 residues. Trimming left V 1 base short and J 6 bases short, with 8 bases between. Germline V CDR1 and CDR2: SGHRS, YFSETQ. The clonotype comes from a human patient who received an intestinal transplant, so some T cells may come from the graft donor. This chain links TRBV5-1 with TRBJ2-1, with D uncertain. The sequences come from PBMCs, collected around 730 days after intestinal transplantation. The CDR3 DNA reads TGCGCCAGCAGCTTGAACGGCCCCAATGAGCAGTTCTTC. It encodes CASSLNGPNEQFF.